The 18 T cell receptor beta chains listed next were all sequenced from one sample in a study of cytomegalovirus exposure and HLA in healthy donors. A multiplex PCR was run with 60 Vbeta primers and 13 Jbeta primers. Assay: immunoSEQ multiplex PCR; the TCRdb copy retains only in-frame clones and omits some. The sample shows some 99,000 clones, 60% to 80% of them seen only once. Sequences were obtained from PBMCs. These receptors all stem from a female donor in good health and CMV-seronegative.

V gene TRBV6-1 combines with J gene TRBJ1-2, with TRBD1 identical over 9 bases. V shed 2 bases and J 7 bases; nucleotides not matched to a gene: 2. The CDR3 sequence is 13 residues long. Germline CDR1 is MNHNS and CDR2 is SASEGT. CDR3 region: CASSELGQGGYTF. In DNA form, the CDR3 reads TGTGCCAGCAGTGAATTGGGACAGGGTGGCTACACCTTC.

This chain uses TRBV10-3 with TRBJ1-5, with D uncertain. V lost 3 bases and J lost 3, with 6 bases in between. Germline V CDR1 and CDR2: ENHRY, SYGVKD. This CDR3 has 13 amino acids. As DNA, the CDR3 is TGTGCCATCAGTGATGTTCTCAATCAGCCCCAGCATTTT. It codes for CAISDVLNQPQHF.

This clone was detected a few times. Other DNA sequences in this sample translate to the same CDR3. This sequence joins TRBV6-5 and TRBJ1-5; D remains ambiguous. With 0 bases removed from V and 6 bases from J, the gap between germline ends came to 6 bases. Germline assignment: CDR1 MNHEY and CDR2 SVGAGI. The CDR3 is 13 residues long. CDR3 sequence reads: CASSYSTGQPQHF. CDR3 sequence (DNA): TGTGCCAGCAGTTACTCGACGGGTCAGCCCCAGCATTTT.

The DNA of the CDR3 is TGTGCCAGCAGCCAAGAACGGTTAGGGGGCCGCACTGAAGCTTTCTTT. Its protein product is CASSQERLGGRTEAFF. This chain links TRBV4-2 with TRBJ1-1, with 7 bases aligning to TRBD1. There are 16 residues in the CDR3. From germline, CDR1 is LGHNA and CDR2 YNFKEQ. V shed 0 bases, J shed 4 bases, and the junction held 8 bases outside the gene matches.

The rearrangement joins TRBV19 to TRBJ2-7, with 12 bases matching TRBD1. Germline CDR1 is LNHDA and CDR2 is SQIVND (reference sequence). The CDR3 contains 15 residues. The V segment lost 4 bases and the J segment 4 bases; nucleotides outside the gene matches: 5. The CDR3 DNA sequence: TGTGCCAGTAGTAGATCGGGACAGGGGGCGTACGAGCAGTACTTC. Residues: CASSRSGQGAYEQYF.

CDR3 DNA sequence: TGTGCCAGCACCCTGGGGGGAGGTGGGGGGGAGACCCAGTACTTC. Protein sequence: CASTLGGGGGETQYF. V gene TRBV9 combines with J gene TRBJ2-5; D might be TRBD2 (6 bases). Trimming took 6 bases from V and 5 from J, leaving 20 bases between them. The CDR3 sequence is 15 residues long. Germline CDR1 reads SGDLS; CDR2 reads YYNGEE.

The chain uses TRBV28 and TRBJ1-2; D is unresolved. The CDR3 has 13 residues. Germline CDR1 reads MDHEN; CDR2 reads SYDVKM. V was trimmed by 4 bases and J by 5 bases, leaving 11 bases between them. CDR3 nucleotides: TGTGCCAGCAGTTATTCGTCCGGGTATGGCTACACCTTC. It translates to CASSYSSGYGYTF.

A remark on this clone: The same CDR3 also results from other DNA sequences found in this sample. The chain carries TRBV6-5 and TRBJ2-7; TRBD1 matches at 8 bases. The CDR3 spans 15 residues. Per the germline V gene, CDR1 is MNHEY and CDR2 is SVGAGI. Germline trimming cut 0 bases from V and 3 bases from J; bases unmatched to any gene: 4. The CDR3: CASSYSGTGGYEQYF. CDR3 bases: TGTGCCAGCAGTTACTCGGGGACAGGCGGCTACGAGCAGTACTTC.

In this sample, this clone turned up once. The gene calls are TRBV4-1 and TRBJ1-3; no firm D call. Trimming left V 1 base short and J 0 bases short, with 10 bases between. Looked up from germline, CDR1 is MGHRA and CDR2 is YSYEKL. This CDR3 is built from 16 residues. In nucleotides, the CDR3 is TGCGCCAGCAGCCAAGTCCAACAGATCTCTGGAAACACCATATATTTT. Translating it yields CASSQVQQISGNTIYF.

The rearrangement links TRBV5-4 to TRBJ1-1; D is undetermined. The CDR3 is 15 amino acids. Germline V gene lookup returns CDR1 SGHNT and CDR2 YYREEE (reference sequence). The V and J ends lost 0 bases and 1 base respectively, with 10 bases between them. For the CDR3, the DNA is TGTGCCAGCAGCTTGGGCGGTGCAAAGAACACTGAAGCTTTCTTT. Translation gives CASSLGGAKNTEAFF.

This clone was counted only a few times. The rearrangement uses TRBV15 and TRBJ2-3; 8 nucleotides align to TRBD1. This CDR3 region has 16 residues. V was clipped by 1 base and J by 5 bases; unmatched bases: 8. Per germline, CDR1 LNHNV and CDR2 YYDKDF (reference sequence). CDR3 residues: CATSRGQDRVGDTQYF. CDR3 bases: TGTGCCACCAGCAGAGGCCAGGACAGGGTTGGAGATACGCAGTATTTT.

The chain is built from TRBV27 and TRBJ2-7, with D possibly TRBD1 on 7 matching bases. V was trimmed by 7 bases and J by 2 bases, leaving 15 bases between them. CDR3 length equals 14 residues. The germline V gene has CDR1 MNHEY and CDR2 SMNVEV (reference sequence). CDR3 in DNA: TGTGCCAGCAAGGGGGCGGGACACCCCTACGAGCAGTACTTC. Protein product: CASKGAGHPYEQYF.

In its sample, this clone was seen a few times. The chain joins TRBV4-1 to TRBJ1-1; no clear D. The V end lost 0 bases, the J end lost 1 base, and 9 bases lay between the germline ends. The length of the CDR3 is 15 residues. Germline values: CDR1 MGHRA, CDR2 YSYEKL. CDR3 loop: CASSQDYPGNTEAFF. The CDR3 nucleotides read TGCGCCAGCAGCCAAGATTATCCGGGGAACACTGAAGCTTTCTTT.

The CDR3 loop reads CASSSNLGLAGDTQYF. CDR3 bases: TGTGCCAGCAGTTCCAATCTGGGACTAGCGGGAGATACGCAGTATTTT. The gene calls are TRBV27 and TRBJ2-3; 12 nucleotides match TRBD2. The CDR3 spans 16 residues. Trimming removed 4 bases from V and 5 bases from J; junction bases left unmatched: 7. CDR1 is MNHEY, CDR2 SMNVEV, per germline (reference sequence).

The V gene is TRBV7-9, the J gene TRBJ2-1; no definite D call. V dropped 1 base and J dropped 0 bases, with 10 bases sitting between them. This CDR3 region has 16 residues. Germline V lookup: CDR1 SEHNR, CDR2 FQNEAQ (reference sequence). The CDR3 loop reads CASSLGGSSSYNEQFF. Here the CDR3 DNA reads TGTGCCAGCAGCTTAGGAGGATCATCCTCCTACAATGAGCAGTTCTTC.

This clone was counted only a few times. V gene TRBV4-1 combines with J gene TRBJ2-1; D may be TRBD2 (6 bases). The germline CDR1 and CDR2 sequences are MGHRA and YSYEKL. V lost 3 bases and J 7 bases, leaving 13 bases between the germline ends. The CDR3 consists of 14 residues. The CDR3, as DNA: TGCGCCAGCAGCCATCAATGGAGGGAGAATGAGCAGTTCTTC. Translation: CASSHQWRENEQFF.

This clone came up once. This chain connects TRBV6-5 to TRBJ1-2, with D perhaps TRBD1 (6 bases). The germline V and J ends were trimmed by 0 bases and 4 bases, with 12 bases remaining between them. Germline V gene sequence: CDR1 MNHEY, CDR2 SVGAGI. The CDR3 totals 15 residues. CDR3 residues: CASSYSETGGYGYTF. CDR3 nucleotide sequence: TGTGCCAGCAGTTACTCCGAGACAGGAGGCTATGGCTACACCTTC.

The rearrangement uses TRBV27 and TRBJ2-5, with 8 bases identical to TRBD2. CDR1 MNHEY and CDR2 SMNVEV come from the germline V gene (reference sequence). V lost 4 bases and J lost 5; bases outside the gene matches: 12. The CDR3 has 16 amino acids. The CDR3 nucleotides read TGTGCCAGCAGTTACCGCGGTTTCGGGAGGGGGGAGACCCAGTACTTC. Amino acids: CASSYRGFGRGETQYF.